This passage covers 16 T cell receptor beta chains from one sample sequenced in a study of blood T cells in healthy people across ages. PCR was performed a second time for roughly 7 to 11 cycles using a sample-barcoded 5' primer and a J-beta primer mix. Using its own MiXCR run on the 5' RACE reads, TCRdb lists one record per CDR3 protein. The profile shows more than 900,000 distinct CDR3 sequences, 25% to 35% of them singletons. Separately, the same data were catalogued under a study of T cells of mothers and their children.

Input material: blood. These receptors were taken from a woman aged 40 to 50 in good health.

About this clonotype: A much larger clone differs from this one at a single base, so this may be a read error. The V gene is TRBV11-1, the J gene TRBJ1-1; TRBD1 might be the D (6 bases). CDR3 length: 14 residues. In germline, CDR1 is SGHAT, CDR2 FQDESV (reference sequence). CDR3 coding DNA: TGTGTCAGCAGCCATAACAGGGACTACACTGAAGCTTTCTTT. This gives the protein CVSSHNRDYTEAFF.

V and J are TRBV12-3 or TRBV12-4 and TRBJ2-1, with unresolved D. The J call may be wrong; the DNA end is better matched by TRBJ2-7. The CDR3 is 14 amino acids. The CDR3 sequence is CASSRASSYNEQYF. DNA for the CDR3: TGTGCCAGTAGCCGGGCGAGCTCTTACAATGAGCAGTACTTC.

This clonotype came up many times. The chain employs TRBV5-4 and TRBJ2-7, with TRBD2 matching over 8 bases. This CDR3 comprises 15 residues. Per germline, CDR1 SGHNT and CDR2 YYREEE (reference sequence). J lost 3 bases, V lost 2 bases, and 7 bases had no gene match. CDR3 sequence: CASSLPGLDNYEQYF. Here the CDR3 DNA reads TGTGCCAGCAGCTTACCGGGACTAGATAACTACGAGCAGTACTTC.

This clonotype was picked up a small number of times. The genes are TRBV29-1 and TRBJ2-3; TRBD2 matches at 8 bases. The CDR3 is 13 amino acids. Germline-derived CDR1 and CDR2 are SQVTM and ANQGSEA. The V and J ends lost 7 bases and 6 bases, in that order; junction bases with no gene match: 9. CDR3 loop: CSAGGAVADTQYF. CDR3 in DNA: TGCAGCGCCGGGGGGGCTGTAGCTGATACGCAGTATTTT.

This clonotype was seen once. A much larger clone differs from this one at a single base, so this may be a read error. The chain couples TRBV6-5 to TRBJ1-4, with 8 bases that match TRBD1. The CDR3 has 15 residues. The ends lost 5 bases at V and 10 bases at J; junction bases unmatched: 12. The germline V gene has CDR1 MNHEY and CDR2 SVGAGI. CDR3 amino acids: CASSTQGVRGGKLFF. CDR3 nucleotide sequence: TGTGCCAGCAGTACACAGGGGGTACGAGGTGGAAAACTGTTTTTT.

The chain carries TRBV12-3 or TRBV12-4 and TRBJ1-6; unclear D gene. The V end lost 3 bases, the J end lost 7 bases, and 13 bases lay between the germline ends. This CDR3 region has 15 residues. CDR3 DNA: TGTGCCAGCAGTTTTTCTAGACGCGGCAATTCACCCCTCCACTTT. The encoded protein is CASSFSRRGNSPLHF.

This clonotype was seen a few times. The CDR3 DNA reads as TGTGCCAGCAGCTTGGGGACAGGGCGTTTCAACGAGCAGTACTTC. It codes for CASSLGTGRFNEQYF. The chain is built from TRBV5-6 and TRBJ2-4, with TRBD1 matching 8 bases. The J call may be wrong; the DNA end is better matched by TRBJ2-7. The CDR3 covers 15 residues. CDR1 is SGHDT and CDR2 is YYEEEE in the germline V gene.

Many counts were recorded for this clonotype. The V and J genes are TRBV10-3 and TRBJ2-5; TRBD2 might be the D (5 bases). The V end was cut by 3 bases, the J end by 0 bases, with 8 bases between. There are 14 residues in the CDR3. Germline CDR1 is ENHRY and CDR2 is SYGVKD. CDR3 residues: CAISDWEYQETQYF. CDR3 nucleotide sequence: TGTGCCATCAGTGATTGGGAGTACCAAGAGACCCAGTACTTC.

This clonotype was counted a few times. V gene TRBV7-2 combines with J gene TRBJ1-1, with D perhaps TRBD1 (6 bases). Trimming took off 5 bases at V and 1 base at J, with 17 bases between the two ends. This CDR3 has 16 amino acids. Germline values: CDR1 SGHTA, CDR2 FQGNSA. The CDR3 spells CASSERPRGTNTEAFF. The CDR3 bases are TGTGCCAGCAGCGAACGGCCCAGGGGTACGAACACTGAAGCTTTCTTT.

The sample holds many counts of this clonotype. The gene calls are TRBV5-1 and TRBJ1-2, with TRBD1 matching over 7 bases. V lost 3 bases to trimming and J lost 4 bases; unmatched junction nucleotides: 6. Germline V gene data show CDR1 as SGHRS and CDR2 as YFSETQ. The CDR3 extends over 14 amino acids. The CDR3 nucleotides read TGCGCCAGCAGCTCCACAGGGGACGGCTATGGCTACACCTTC. As protein: CASSSTGDGYGYTF.

The chain couples TRBV20-1 to TRBJ2-5; TRBD2 agrees at 8 bases. The length of the CDR3 is 16 residues. CDR1 DFQATT and CDR2 SNEGSKA come from the germline V gene (reference sequence). The ends lost 5 bases at V and 2 bases at J; junction bases unmatched: 13. The CDR3 loop is CSAPPLGGGSQETQYF. DNA for the CDR3: TGCAGTGCTCCCCCCTTGGGCGGGGGGAGTCAAGAGACCCAGTACTTC.

This clonotype was counted only a few times. This chain joins TRBV4-3 and TRBJ1-2; TRBD1 agrees at 7 bases. CDR1 LGHNA and CDR2 YSLEER come from the germline V gene. The CDR3 has 15 residues. J gave up 4 bases and V 6 bases, and 11 bases lay outside the gene matches. The CDR3 region is CASSPGTARVYGYTF. CDR3 in DNA: TGCGCCAGCAGTCCCGGGACAGCGCGAGTCTATGGCTACACCTTC.

The gene calls are TRBV20-1 and TRBJ1-6; weak D call: TRBD1 (5 bases). The germline V gene encodes CDR1 DFQATT and CDR2 SNEGSKA (reference sequence). Trimming took off 1 base at V and 2 bases at J, with 9 bases between the two ends. CDR3 length equals 15 residues. The CDR3 loop is CSARVWGAYNSPLHF. Written as DNA, the CDR3 is TGCAGTGCTAGAGTGTGGGGGGCCTATAATTCACCCCTCCACTTT.

V is TRBV6-6 and J is TRBJ2-1, with D possibly matching TRBD1 (5 bases). This CDR3 has 15 amino acids. The germline V and J ends were trimmed by 4 bases and 6 bases, with 16 bases remaining between them. From germline, CDR1 is MNHNY and CDR2 SVGAGI (reference sequence). In DNA form, the CDR3 reads TGTGCCAGCAGTTTTTCAGGGAATCAAGTCAATGAGCAGTTCTTC. Translating it yields CASSFSGNQVNEQFF.

The count of this clonotype is one. V and J are TRBV6-2 or TRBV6-3 and TRBJ2-1; 9 bases fit TRBD1. V was pared by 9 bases and J by 9 bases, with 6 bases of the junction left unmatched. Germline V lookup: CDR1 MNHEY, CDR2 SVGEGT. The CDR3 totals 12 residues. CDR3 DNA: TGTGCCAGTCAGGACAGGGGAGGTGAGCAGTTCTTC. It codes for CASQDRGGEQFF.

This chain uses TRBV5-1 with TRBJ1-4; perhaps TRBD1 as D (6 bases). V was cut by 4 bases and J by 7 bases, with 14 bases left in between. This CDR3 comprises 14 residues. CDR1 and CDR2 (germline): SGHRS, YFSETQ. The CDR3 is CASSNQGSSEKLFF. The DNA of the CDR3 is TGCGCCAGCAGCAACCAGGGGTCGAGTGAAAAACTGTTTTTT. Full variable domain (rest looked up from reference TRBV5-1 and TRBJ1-4): KAGVTQTPRYLIKTRGQQVTLSCSPISGHRSVSWYQQTPGQGLQFLFEYFSETQRNKGNFPGRFSGRQFSNSRSEMNVSTLELGDSALYLCASSNQGSSEKLFFGSGTQLSVL.